This entry features one T cell receptor (beta chain) sequence. Its antigen is still unknown. Documented treatment: oral pan-JAK inhibitor, 5-10 mg twice daily. V was cut by 5 bases and J by 1 base, with 16 bases left in between. The CDR3 covers 16 residues. Germline V gene data show CDR1 as SGHAT and CDR2 as FQDESV (reference sequence). The data were obtained in a study of CD8+ T cells in alopecia areata. Study summary: Treated patients received oral tofacitinib, 5 to 10 mg twice daily.

Findings and caveats of the study: With tofacitinib ongoing, many expanded lesional clones persisted in both scalp and blood.

Reverse transcribed after extraction, RNA yielded cDNA as the sequencing template. Sequencing was performed with immunoSEQ multiplex PCR; in TCRdb, only in-frame clones are kept and a portion is missing. The top ten clones hold roughly a tenth of a sample with some 180,000 clones, 40% to 65% of them seen once. Sequencing used CD8+ T cells sorted from blood, obtained around week 54, from a patient treated with tofacitinib. The receptor's source is a human donor with alopecia areata. The chain combines TRBV11-1 with TRBJ2-3; D not resolved. CDR3 sequence reads: CASSTPLLGGTDTQYF. As DNA, the CDR3 is TGTGCCAGCAGCACTCCCCTGCTTGGGGGCACAGATACGCAGTATTTT. The full variable domain, rest sourced from reference TRBV11-1 and TRBJ2-3, is EAEVAQSPRYKITEKSQAVAFWCDPISGHATLYWYRQILGQGPELLVQFQDESVVDDSQLPKDRFSAERLKGVDSTLKIQPAELGDSAMYLCASSTPLLGGTDTQYFGPGTRLTVL.